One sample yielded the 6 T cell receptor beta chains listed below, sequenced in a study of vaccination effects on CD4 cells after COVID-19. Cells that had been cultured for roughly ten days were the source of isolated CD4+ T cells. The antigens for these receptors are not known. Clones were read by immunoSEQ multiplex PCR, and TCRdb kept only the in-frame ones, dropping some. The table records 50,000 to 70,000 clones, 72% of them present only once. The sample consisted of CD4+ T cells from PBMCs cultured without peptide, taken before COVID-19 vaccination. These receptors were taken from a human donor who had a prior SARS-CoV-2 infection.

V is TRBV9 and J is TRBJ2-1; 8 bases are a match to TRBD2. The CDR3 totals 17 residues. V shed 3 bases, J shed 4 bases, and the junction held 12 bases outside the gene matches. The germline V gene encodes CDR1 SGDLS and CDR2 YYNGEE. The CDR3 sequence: CASSGSESSGRYNEQFF. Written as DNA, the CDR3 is TGTGCCAGCAGCGGAAGTGAGTCGAGCGGGAGATACAATGAGCAGTTCTTC. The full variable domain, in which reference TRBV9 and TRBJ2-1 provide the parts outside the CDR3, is DSGVTQTPKHLITATGQRVTLRCSPRSGDLSVYWYQQSLDQGLQFLIQYYNGEERAKGNILERFSAQQFPDLHSELNLSSLELGDSALYFCASSGSESSGRYNEQFFGPGTRLTVL.

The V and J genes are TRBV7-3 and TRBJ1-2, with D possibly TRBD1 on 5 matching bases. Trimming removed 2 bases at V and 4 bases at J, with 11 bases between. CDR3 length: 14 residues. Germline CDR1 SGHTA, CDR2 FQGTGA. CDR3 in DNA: TGTGCCAGCAGCTTAGGGCCGGGGGGCTATGGCTACACCTTC. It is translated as CASSLGPGGYGYTF.

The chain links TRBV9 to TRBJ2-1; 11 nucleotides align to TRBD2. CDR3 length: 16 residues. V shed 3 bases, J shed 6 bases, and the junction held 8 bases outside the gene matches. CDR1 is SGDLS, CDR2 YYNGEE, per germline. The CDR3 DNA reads TGTGCCAGCAGCGGTCTCGGGACTAGCGGAAGCAATGAGCAGTTCTTC. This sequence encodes CASSGLGTSGSNEQFF.

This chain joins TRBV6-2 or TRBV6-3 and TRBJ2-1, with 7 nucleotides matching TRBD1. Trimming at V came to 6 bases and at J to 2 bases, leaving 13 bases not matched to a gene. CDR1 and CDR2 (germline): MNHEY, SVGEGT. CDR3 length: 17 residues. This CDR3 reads CASSVDRALKTYNEQFF. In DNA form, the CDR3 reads TGTGCCAGCAGCGTAGACAGGGCTCTCAAGACCTACAATGAGCAGTTCTTC.

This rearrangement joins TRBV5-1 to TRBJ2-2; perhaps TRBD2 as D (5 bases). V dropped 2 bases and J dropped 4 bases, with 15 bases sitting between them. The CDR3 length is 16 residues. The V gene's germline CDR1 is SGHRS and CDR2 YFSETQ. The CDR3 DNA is TGCGCCAGCAGCTTAGTGACCTCCGGAGGCACCGGGGAGCTGTTTTTT. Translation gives CASSLVTSGGTGELFF.

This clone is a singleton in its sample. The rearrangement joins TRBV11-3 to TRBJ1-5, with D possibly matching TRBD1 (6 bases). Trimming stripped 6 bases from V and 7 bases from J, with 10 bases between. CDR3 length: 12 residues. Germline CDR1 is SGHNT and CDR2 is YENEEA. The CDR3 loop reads CASRGGGQPQHF. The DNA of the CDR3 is TGTGCCAGCAGAGGGGGAGGACAGCCCCAGCATTTT. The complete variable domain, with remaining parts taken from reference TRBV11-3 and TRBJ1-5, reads EAGVVQSPRYKIIEKKQPVAFWCNPISGHNTLYWYLQNLGQGPELLIRYENEEAVDDSQLPKDRFSAERLKGVDSTLKIQPAELGDSAVYLCASRGGGQPQHFGDGTRLSIL.